Sequencing of this TCR beta chain was carried out in a study of beta chain features in type 1 diabetes. The sequenced template was cDNA made from the entire isolated RNA. Here immunoSEQ multiplex PCR was the method, and the copy in TCRdb shows in-frame clones only, minus some. The sample lists about 900,000 clones, roughly 15% occurring once. This receptor was identified in a young woman in good health. The sample comprised naive CD4+ T cells from blood.

CDR3 coding DNA: TGTGCCAGCAGCCCCGGTGGTGTTGAGCAGTTCTTC. Translating gives CASSPGGVEQFF. The rearrangement joins TRBV7-3 to TRBJ2-1; unclear D gene. Germline-derived CDR1 and CDR2 are SGHTA and FQGTGA. CDR3 length: 12 amino acids. Trimming took off 5 bases at V and 9 bases at J, with 11 bases between the two ends.